The clone carrying this T cell receptor (beta chain) was found many times. As yet, its antigen is unknown. This sample stems from a study of identical twins. Study observations and caveats: Excess sharing by twins proved weaker in beta out-of-frame sequences. Analyses based on zero insertions could be partly confounded by invariant MAIT and iNKT cells. While abundant cord blood beta clonotypes carried fewer insertions, memory repertoires showed no such pattern.

Germline CDR1 is LGHDT and CDR2 is YNNKEL (reference sequence). This CDR3 region has 17 residues. Trimming took off 1 base at V and 0 bases at J, with 13 bases between the two ends. TCRdb recomputed calls from the 5' RACE reads with MiXCR, one row per CDR3 protein. The sample holds more than 250,000 distinct CDR3 sequences, 8% to 9% seen once. These data also featured in a second study, about yellow fever vaccine responses in identical twins. From that report: Twins' T cell vaccine responses reportedly looked partly convergent, partly personalized.

The TCR was taken from a woman younger than 30 in good health. The specimen sequenced was memory (CD45RO+) T cells sorted from blood. The gene calls are TRBV3-1 and TRBJ1-3; a possible D gene is TRBD1 (5 bases). This CDR3 reads CASSQGPGATSGNTIYF. DNA of the CDR3: TGTGCCAGCAGCCAAGGTCCCGGGGCTACCTCTGGAAACACCATATATTTT.